A selection of T cell receptor beta chains follows, all from one sample in a study of CD4 T cells in relation to SARS-CoV-2 and coronaviruses. The method was immunoSEQ multiplex PCR; TCRdb's version includes in-frame clones alone and lacks a portion of them. The sample shows roughly 60,000 clones, about 94% of them seen only once. Material for sequencing was naive CD4+ T cells from PBMCs. The receptors were gathered from a human donor in good health. Both conserved end residues are part of each CDR3. Each record gives: clone size, D gene, J gene, V gene, CDR3 DNA, CDR3 protein. The D gene is left open where the match is weak. Some rows have no size entry. The others give once, few or many, or a class for an expanded clone.

size: -; D: -; J: TRBJ1-2; V: TRBV5-1; DNA: TGCGCCAGCAGCGCTGACAGCTATGGCTACACCTTC; CDR3: CASSADSYGYTF
size: -; D: -; J: TRBJ2-1; V: TRBV24-1; DNA: TGTGCCACCAGTGATGTTGCGGCGGGCGGCGGTGAGCAGTTCTTC; CDR3: CATSDVAAGGGEQFF
size: -; D: -; J: TRBJ2-5; V: TRBV18; DNA: TGTGCCAGCTCACCTGGGCAGCAAGAGACCCAGTACTTC; CDR3: CASSPGQQETQYF
size: -; D: TRBD1; J: TRBJ2-6; V: TRBV19; DNA: TGTGCCAGTAGTATAACAGGGGGGAGCTCTGGGGCCAACGTCCTGACTTTC; CDR3: CASSITGGSSGANVLTF
size: -; D: -; J: TRBJ1-4; V: TRBV7-3; DNA: TGTGCCAGCAGCTTAGTTACAGAAGAAAAACTGTTTTTT; CDR3: CASSLVTEEKLFF
size: once; D: -; J: TRBJ2-1; V: TRBV19; DNA: TGTGCCAGTAGTTTTGGCTATCTCGATGAGCAGTTCTTC; CDR3: CASSFGYLDEQFF
size: -; D: TRBD2; J: TRBJ2-1; V: TRBV4-2; DNA: TGTGCCAGCAGCCAAGCCGGGTCAGGGGGTGCTGGTAGCGGGAGAGGGACCTACAATGAGCAGTTCTTC; CDR3: CASSQAGSGGAGSGRGTYNEQFF
size: -; D: TRBD1; J: TRBJ1-1; V: TRBV5-8; DNA: TGTGCCAGCAGCTTTACTGGACAGGGGTCTTTAGCAGCTTTCTTT; CDR3: CASSFTGQGSLAAFF
size: once; D: TRBD2; J: TRBJ2-1; V: TRBV9; DNA: TGTGCCAGCAGCCCCAGTGGGCTAGCGGGAGTGGTTGAGCAGTTCTTC; CDR3: CASSPSGLAGVVEQFF
size: -; D: TRBD2; J: TRBJ2-7; V: TRBV28; DNA: TGTGCCAGCCCACCAGCGCGGGGGAATAGTATCTCCTACGAGCAGTACTTC; CDR3: CASPPARGNSISYEQYF
size: few; D: -; J: TRBJ1-1; V: TRBV2; DNA: TGTGCCAGCAGTTTACAGGGCGCCACTGAAGCTTTCTTT; CDR3: CASSLQGATEAFF
size: -; D: TRBD2; J: TRBJ2-5; V: TRBV24-1; DNA: TGTGCCACCAGTGATCCTAGCGGGGTCCAAGAGACCCAGTACTTC; CDR3: CATSDPSGVQETQYF
size: -; D: TRBD2; J: TRBJ2-7; V: TRBV3-1/TRBV3-2; DNA: TGTGCCAGCAGCCAAGATCTGGGACTACCCCGCTCCTACGAGCAGTACTTC; CDR3: CASSQDLGLPRSYEQYF
size: -; D: TRBD2; J: TRBJ2-3; V: TRBV2; DNA: TGTGCCAGTAGCGGGAGGAGGTTGTCTGGTGGCACAGATACGCAGTATTTT; CDR3: CASSGRRLSGGTDTQYF
size: -; D: TRBD2; J: TRBJ2-1; V: TRBV10-1; DNA: TGCGCCAGCATGGGGGGAGTAGCGGGATACAATGAGCAGTTCTTC; CDR3: CASMGGVAGYNEQFF
size: -; D: -; J: TRBJ1-5; V: TRBV6-6; DNA: TGTGCCAGCAGTTCCCGAGGGGCTAGCAATCAGCCCCAGCATTTT; CDR3: CASSSRGASNQPQHF
size: -; D: TRBD1; J: TRBJ2-7; V: TRBV28; DNA: TGTGCCAGCAGTTGGACAGGGAATTCCTACGAGCAGTACTTC; CDR3: CASSWTGNSYEQYF
size: -; D: -; J: TRBJ2-1; V: TRBV5-1; DNA: TGCGCCAGCACCCCTGGGGACCCGGAGATATCCTACAATGAGCAGTTCTTC; CDR3: CASTPGDPEISYNEQFF
size: -; D: -; J: TRBJ2-7; V: TRBV21-1; DNA: TGTGCCAGCAGCAGGCGAGGGTCCTACGAGCAGTACTTC; CDR3: CASSRRGSYEQYF
size: -; D: -; J: TRBJ1-5; V: TRBV5-6; DNA: TGTGCCAGCGAAGGGATTAGCAATCAGCCCCAGCATTTT; CDR3: CASEGISNQPQHF
size: -; D: TRBD1; J: TRBJ2-3; V: TRBV24-1; DNA: TGTGCCACCAGGGGGGACAGTAGCACAGATACGCAGTATTTT; CDR3: CATRGDSSTDTQYF
size: -; D: TRBD1; J: TRBJ1-2; V: TRBV28; DNA: TGTGCCAGCAGTCCGGGACAGGGTTATCGCTATGGCTACACCTTC; CDR3: CASSPGQGYRYGYTF
size: once; D: -; J: TRBJ1-2; V: TRBV7-9; DNA: TGTGCCAGCAGCTTAGACGTTTCGGGGGGCTACACCTTC; CDR3: CASSLDVSGGYTF
size: -; D: TRBD1; J: TRBJ2-6; V: TRBV28; DNA: TGTGCCAGCAGTTTTGCGTCAGGGGGTCGGGCCAACGTCCTGACTTTC; CDR3: CASSFASGGRANVLTF
size: -; D: -; J: TRBJ1-6; V: TRBV18; DNA: TGTGCCAGCTCACCTACAAGGGAGGGAAGGTCCTCACCCCTCCACTTT; CDR3: CASSPTREGRSSPLHF
size: -; D: TRBD1; J: TRBJ2-2; V: TRBV5-8; DNA: TGTGCCAGCAGTTCTGGGACAGGGCACACCGGGGAGCTGTTTTTT; CDR3: CASSSGTGHTGELFF
size: -; D: TRBD2; J: TRBJ2-2; V: TRBV6-5; DNA: TGTGCCAGCAGTTACTCTCCTAGCGGGAACACCGGGGAGCTGTTTTTT; CDR3: CASSYSPSGNTGELFF
size: -; D: TRBD1; J: TRBJ2-3; V: TRBV4-2; DNA: TGTGCCAGCAGCCAAGATGTGAACAGGGGGCCCGATACGCAGTATTTT; CDR3: CASSQDVNRGPDTQYF
size: -; D: TRBD1; J: TRBJ2-5; V: TRBV24-1; DNA: TGTGCCACCAGTGATTCCGGGACAGGGGTGGAGACCCAGTACTTC; CDR3: CATSDSGTGVETQYF
size: -; D: -; J: TRBJ2-3; V: TRBV10-2; DNA: TGCGCCAGCAGTTCCCCCCAGGCTGGGAAAGATACGCAGTATTTT; CDR3: CASSSPQAGKDTQYF
size: -; D: -; J: TRBJ2-6; V: TRBV19; DNA: TGTGCCAGCCAAGGAAGGGGCTCTGGGGCCAACGTCCTGACTTTC; CDR3: CASQGRGSGANVLTF
size: once; D: -; J: TRBJ2-7; V: TRBV27; DNA: TGTGCCAGCAGATGGAGCCAGAGCTCCTACGAGCAGTACTTC; CDR3: CASRWSQSSYEQYF
size: -; D: -; J: TRBJ2-3; V: TRBV12-3/TRBV12-4; DNA: TGTGCCAGCCAAACAAACACAGATACGCAGTATTTT; CDR3: CASQTNTDTQYF
size: -; D: -; J: TRBJ2-7; V: TRBV19; DNA: TGTGCCAGTAGTGCCGCCCCCAGGTTCTCCTACGAGCAGTACTTC; CDR3: CASSAAPRFSYEQYF
size: -; D: -; J: TRBJ2-1; V: TRBV3-1/TRBV3-2; DNA: TGTGCCAGCAGTCGGGACCGCCCGAGCTCCTACAATGAGCAGTTCTTC; CDR3: CASSRDRPSSYNEQFF
size: -; D: TRBD1; J: TRBJ2-7; V: TRBV27; DNA: TGTGCCAGCAGGGCTCCGGGACAGGGCTACGAGCAGTACTTC; CDR3: CASRAPGQGYEQYF
size: -; D: TRBD2; J: TRBJ2-1; V: TRBV6-4; DNA: TGTGCCAGCAGTGCCTTGTTGACTAGCGGGAGAGGTGCTGAGCAGTTCTTC; CDR3: CASSALLTSGRGAEQFF
size: -; D: -; J: TRBJ2-6; V: TRBV7-3; DNA: TGTGCCAGCAGCAACAGCTCTGGGGCCAACGTCCTGACTTTC; CDR3: CASSNSSGANVLTF
size: -; D: -; J: TRBJ1-5; V: TRBV24-1; DNA: TGTGCCACCAGTGGGTCACGTTTTCAGCCCCAGCATTTT; CDR3: CATSGSRFQPQHF
size: -; D: -; J: TRBJ2-2; V: TRBV9; DNA: TGTGCCAGCAGCGCCCATGGAGCCGGGGAGCTGTTTTTT; CDR3: CASSAHGAGELFF
size: -; D: TRBD1; J: TRBJ1-1; V: TRBV6-5; DNA: TGTGCCAGCAGCATGGACAGGACGAGGACTGAAGCTTTCTTT; CDR3: CASSMDRTRTEAFF
size: -; D: TRBD2; J: TRBJ2-3; V: TRBV4-2; DNA: TGTGCCAGCAGCCCGGGACTAGCGGGAGCCACAGATACGCAGTATTTT; CDR3: CASSPGLAGATDTQYF
size: -; D: -; J: TRBJ1-5; V: TRBV24-1; DNA: TGTGCCACCAGTGAAGCGACAGGTGATCATCAGCCCCAGCATTTT; CDR3: CATSEATGDHQPQHF
size: -; D: TRBD2; J: TRBJ2-3; V: TRBV9; DNA: TGTGCCAGCAGCGTAAGCGGGGGCACAGATACGCAGTATTTT; CDR3: CASSVSGGTDTQYF
size: -; D: TRBD2; J: TRBJ2-7; V: TRBV15; DNA: TGTGCCACTCAGAGGGCGGGACTAGCGGGAGGCCCCTTGTCCTACGAGCAGTACTTC; CDR3: CATQRAGLAGGPLSYEQYF
size: -; D: TRBD2; J: TRBJ2-1; V: TRBV24-1; DNA: TGTGCCACCAGTCCTAGCGGGAAATATGAGCAGTTCTTC; CDR3: CATSPSGKYEQFF
size: once; D: -; J: TRBJ1-1; V: TRBV5-4; DNA: TGTGCCAGCAGCTTGTTGGGGCCCGCCAGGACCAACACTGAAGCTTTCTTT; CDR3: CASSLLGPARTNTEAFF
size: -; D: TRBD2; J: TRBJ2-4; V: TRBV18; DNA: TGTGCCAGCTCACCTCGGCGGGAGACTCTAGCCAAAAACATTCAGTACTTC; CDR3: CASSPRRETLAKNIQYF
size: -; D: -; J: TRBJ2-3; V: TRBV24-1; DNA: TGTGCCACCAGTTATGGTGGGGGGCGCACAGATACGCAGTATTTT; CDR3: CATSYGGGRTDTQYF
size: -; D: TRBD2; J: TRBJ2-7; V: TRBV6-1; DNA: TGTGCCAGCAGTGAAGTTACTAGCGCCGACTACGAGCAGTACTTC; CDR3: CASSEVTSADYEQYF
size: -; D: -; J: TRBJ1-2; V: TRBV28; DNA: TGTGCCAGCAGTCGATTCGGGGGTAACTATGGCTACACCTTC; CDR3: CASSRFGGNYGYTF
size: -; D: -; J: TRBJ2-7; V: TRBV28; DNA: TGTGCCAGCAGTTTGTCCCGGTCCTACGAGCAGTACTTC; CDR3: CASSLSRSYEQYF
size: -; D: TRBD1; J: TRBJ1-2; V: TRBV6-5; DNA: TGTGCCAGCCGGACGGGGACAGGGGGCTATGGCTACACCTTC; CDR3: CASRTGTGGYGYTF
size: -; D: TRBD2; J: TRBJ2-1; V: TRBV7-2; DNA: TGTGCCAGCAGCTTAGGAGTGGTAGCGGGCGGGGATGAGCAGTTCTTC; CDR3: CASSLGVVAGGDEQFF
size: -; D: TRBD2; J: TRBJ2-2; V: TRBV9; DNA: TGTGCCAGCAGCGCTGCTAGCGGGAGGGGCATCCTTTTTACCGGGGAGCTGTTTTTT; CDR3: CASSAASGRGILFTGELFF
size: -; D: TRBD1; J: TRBJ1-5; V: TRBV25-1; DNA: TGTGCCAGCAGCGGGACAGGAGTTAATCAGCCCCAGCATTTT; CDR3: CASSGTGVNQPQHF
size: -; D: TRBD1; J: TRBJ1-2; V: TRBV5-4; DNA: TGTGCCAGCAGATGGACAGGAGACTATGGCTACACCTTC; CDR3: CASRWTGDYGYTF
size: -; D: TRBD2; J: TRBJ2-2; V: TRBV20-1; DNA: TGCAGTGCTAGTGCCAGCGGGGCGGGGGTCGGGGAGCTGTTTTTT; CDR3: CSASASGAGVGELFF
size: -; D: -; J: TRBJ2-5; V: TRBV6-1; DNA: TGTGCCAGCAGTGAAGCCGGTCGGGGGCAAGAGACCCAGTACTTC; CDR3: CASSEAGRGQETQYF